The rows below give T cell receptor beta chains drawn from one sample of a study of blood T cell repertoires in COVID-19. Using immunoSEQ multiplex PCR, the repertoire was profiled, and TCRdb retains in-frame clones only, with some absent. The sample records a few hundred thousand clones, roughly 85% being singletons. Sequencing was carried out using peripheral blood. The receptors come from a man in his fifties or sixties who had recovered from COVID-19. The CDR3 runs from the conserved cysteine through the conserved F or W. A D gene is named only where the DNA matches it firmly. For some rows the clone size is stated as once, few or many, or as a class when expanded; others skip it.

abundance	v_gene	j_gene	d_gene	CDR3nt	CDR3aa
few	TRBV18	TRBJ2-2	TRBD2	TGTGCCAGCTCACCTACCAGCTCGACTAGCGGGATCAACACCGGGGAGCTGTTTTTT	CASSPTSSTSGINTGELFF
-	TRBV3-1/TRBV3-2	TRBJ1-5	TRBD1	TGTGCCAGCAGCCAAGGGCAGGGGGCCCATCAGCCCCAGCATTTT	CASSQGQGAHQPQHF
-	TRBV3-1/TRBV3-2	TRBJ2-1	-	TGTGCCAGCAGCCAAGAGTTCCAGGGCAATGAGCAGTTCTTC	CASSQEFQGNEQFF
-	TRBV6-5	TRBJ2-2	-	TGTGCCAGCAGGCCTGCCGGACAAGCCCCCGGGGAGCTGTTTTTT	CASRPAGQAPGELFF
-	TRBV7-6	TRBJ2-2	-	TGTGCCAGCAGCTTAATGGGCCCAAGGAACACCGGGGAGCTGTTTTTT	CASSLMGPRNTGELFF
-	TRBV18	TRBJ2-7	-	TGTGCCAGCTCACCACTGGCCAGGGTATACGAGCAGTACTTC	CASSPLARVYEQYF
-	TRBV5-4	TRBJ2-2	-	TGTGCCAGCAGCTTAGGCCCCACCAGGGGCGCCGGGGAGCTGTTTTTT	CASSLGPTRGAGELFF
-	TRBV30	TRBJ1-5	-	TGTGCCTGGAGTGTCAGTAATCACCCCCAGCATTTT	CAWSVSNHPQHF
-	TRBV5-1	TRBJ1-2	-	TGCGCCAGCAGCTTGGCCGTAGGAGGGGTCAATGGCTACACCTTC	CASSLAVGGVNGYTF
-	TRBV29-1	TRBJ2-7	-	TGCAGCGTTGTTGAGAGGGCCCACGAGCAGTACTTC	CSVVERAHEQYF
-	TRBV19	TRBJ1-2	-	TGTGCCAGTAGTATCGGACAGTCTGGTGGCTACACCTTC	CASSIGQSGGYTF
-	TRBV27	TRBJ1-4	TRBD1	TGTGCCAGCAGTAGGAGGGGGCCGTCTGCTAATGAAAAACTGTTTTTT	CASSRRGPSANEKLFF
once	TRBV9	TRBJ2-7	-	TGTGCCAGCAGCGTAACGGGGAGAACGAGCGAGCAGTACTTC	CASSVTGRTSEQYF
-	TRBV3-1/TRBV3-2	TRBJ2-5	-	TGTGCCAGCAGCCCCAGGGGAGTTCAAGAGACCCAGTACTTC	CASSPRGVQETQYF
-	TRBV4-2	TRBJ2-6	TRBD1	TGTGCCAGCAGGTTAGCCGGGACAGGGGCTGGGGCCAACGTCCTGACTTTC	CASRLAGTGAGANVLTF
-	TRBV21-1	TRBJ1-2	-	TGTGCCAGCAGTATCTACACCTTC	CASSIYTF
few	TRBV4-1	TRBJ2-1	TRBD2	TGCGCCAGCAGCCGGGAACTAGCGGGAGGCGGGTACAATGAGCAGTTCTTC	CASSRELAGGGYNEQFF
-	TRBV7-2	TRBJ1-4	-	TGTGCCAGCAGCTTAGTGGCCACCGCGGGGGAAAAACTGTTTTTT	CASSLVATAGEKLFF
few	TRBV11-2	TRBJ1-1	TRBD1	TGTGCCAGCAGCTTAGATGCAGGGGGCGGTGAAGCTTTCTTT	CASSLDAGGGEAFF
-	TRBV5-3	TRBJ2-1	-	TGTGCCAGAAGCTTGCGGGAGCAGTTCTTC	CARSLREQFF
-	TRBV7-2	TRBJ1-5	TRBD1	TGTGCCAGCAGCAAAGACAGGGTTGCGTATCAGCCCCAGCATTTT	CASSKDRVAYQPQHF
-	TRBV12-3/TRBV12-4	TRBJ1-2	-	TGTGCCAGCAGCCTGGGGGGGAACTATGGCTACACCTTC	CASSLGGNYGYTF
-	TRBV18	TRBJ2-3	-	TGTGCCAGCTCACCACCGAACGGACTCAGTTCAGATACGCAGTATTTT	CASSPPNGLSSDTQYF
many	TRBV7-6	TRBJ1-6	-	TGTGCCAGCAGCTTGACGGGACAAAATAATTCACCCCTCCACTTT	CASSLTGQNNSPLHF
-	TRBV28	TRBJ2-3	-	TGTGCCAGCAGCCCACCTCCACGGGGAGAAGATACGCAGTATTTT	CASSPPPRGEDTQYF
-	TRBV5-4	TRBJ2-5	TRBD2	TGTGCCAGCAGCTTGGGTGGCGGGGGGCCCAGAGAGACCCAGTACTTC	CASSLGGGGPRETQYF
-	TRBV5-1	TRBJ2-1	-	TGCGCCAGCAGTCCTGGCTCAGGTGCAGGCTCCTACAATGAGCAGTTCTTC	CASSPGSGAGSYNEQFF
-	TRBV11-3	TRBJ2-7	-	TGTGCCAGCAGCTCCCGGGGGGCCGGGGAGCAGTACTTC	CASSSRGAGEQYF
-	TRBV12-5	TRBJ2-7	TRBD2	TGTGCTAGTGGTTTGGTAGGCATCGAAGCGGGAGATGGGCCCCCGATCAATTACGAGCAGTACTTC	CASGLVGIEAGDGPPINYEQYF
-	TRBV2	TRBJ2-1	TRBD1	TGTGCCAGCAGACCAAATCACAGGGGCGACAATGAGCAGTTCTTC	CASRPNHRGDNEQFF
few	TRBV5-1	TRBJ1-1	TRBD1	TGCGCCAGCAGCGGGGGCAACAGGGGGAACACTGAAGCTTTCTTT	CASSGGNRGNTEAFF
-	TRBV7-2	TRBJ1-1	-	TGTGCCAGCAGCTTAGGTACAGGGAACACTGAAGCTTTCTTT	CASSLGTGNTEAFF
once	TRBV6-5	TRBJ1-2	-	TGTGCCATCCTGACTGGAAATGGCTACACCTTC	CAILTGNGYTF
-	TRBV7-8	TRBJ1-2	TRBD1	TGTGCCAGCAGCCCATCGGGACAGCGAGGAACTGGCTACACCTTC	CASSPSGQRGTGYTF
once	TRBV6-5	TRBJ2-1	TRBD1	TGTGCCAGCAGTTTACAGGGGCGGCAGTTCTTC	CASSLQGRQFF
-	TRBV7-8	TRBJ1-6	-	TGTGCCAGCAGCTTAGCAGGGACAAATTCACCCCTCCACTTT	CASSLAGTNSPLHF
-	TRBV9	TRBJ1-2	-	TGTGCCAGCAGCGTAGAGGGTGGGAGGGCGCGGTCTTCTGGCTACACCTTC	CASSVEGGRARSSGYTF